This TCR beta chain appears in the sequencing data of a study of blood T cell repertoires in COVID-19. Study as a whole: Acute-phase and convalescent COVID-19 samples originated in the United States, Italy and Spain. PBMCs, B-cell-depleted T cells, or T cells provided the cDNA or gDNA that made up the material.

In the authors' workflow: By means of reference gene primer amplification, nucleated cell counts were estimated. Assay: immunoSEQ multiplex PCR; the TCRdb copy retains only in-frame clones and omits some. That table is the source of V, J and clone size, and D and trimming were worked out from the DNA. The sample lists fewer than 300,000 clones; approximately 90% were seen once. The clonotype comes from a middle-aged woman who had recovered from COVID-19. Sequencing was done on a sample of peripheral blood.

CDR3 loop: CASSSTGEETQYF. CDR3 coding DNA: TGTGCCAGCAGCTCGACAGGGGAAGAGACCCAGTACTTC. The chain employs TRBV28 and TRBJ2-5; 8 bases line up with TRBD1. The V segment lost 6 bases and the J segment 3 bases; nucleotides outside the gene matches: 3. This CDR3 contains 13 residues. Germline V gene lookup returns CDR1 MDHEN and CDR2 SYDVKM.